Described below is a single TCR beta chain sequence and its context. Its antigen is as yet unknown. This record comes from a study of T cell responses to AZD1222 COVID-19 vaccine. The CDR3 runs to 16 residues. Germline V lookup: CDR1 SGHVS, CDR2 FQNEAQ. Trimming took off 5 bases at V and 0 bases at J, with 14 bases between the two ends. Repertoires were generated with immunoSEQ multiplex PCR, while TCRdb's copy carries only in-frame clones and drops some. The sample lists 87,000 or so clones, 90% occurring once. General study results and limits: Repertoires were obtained only post-peak T cell response. Two doses of AZD1222 preceded a rise in Spike-specific TCR breadth and depth.

Sample: peripheral blood, taken on day 0 of AZD1222 vaccination. The chain couples TRBV7-8 to TRBJ1-5; D is perhaps TRBD1 (5 bases). This clonotype originated in an adult in good health. The CDR3 DNA follows: TGTGCCAGCAGCCCGGACGGGGGATATAGCAATCAGCCCCAGCATTTT. This encodes CASSPDGGYSNQPQHF.